Given below is one TCR beta chain in context. What it binds is unknown. The authors deemed Graves' hyperthyroidism stable absent ophthalmopathy progression within 18 months. Uncontrolled infection, other autoimmune disease, pregnancy or lactation excluded patients. These data come from a study of T cells in Graves' hyperthyroidism and ophthalmopathy. Whole-study findings and limits: Most clonotypes expanded in thyroid above 0.001 were likewise present in blood.

Researchers took RNA transcripts and amplified the TCR beta CDR3 regions from them. First-round RT-PCR targeting the TCR CDR3 was performed with the HTBI primer set. TCRdb passed the multiplex PCR reads through MiXCR, listing each CDR3 protein once. Of 360,000 or so distinct CDR3 sequences in the sample, roughly 19% were seen once. This CDR3 is built from 14 residues. V lost 3 bases, J lost 2 bases, and 11 bases lay in between. CDR1 is MNHNS and CDR2 is SASEGT in the germline V gene. The chain links TRBV6-1 to TRBJ2-7; no clear D gene. The source of this sequence is a woman aged 18-35 years with Graves' hyperthyroidism. The sample was blood. The CDR3 sequence is CASSDRPGTYEQYF. CDR3 coding DNA: TGTGCCAGCAGTGATAGGCCAGGCACCTACGAGCAGTACTTC.